The rows below give T cell receptor beta chains drawn from one sample of a study of spatial heterogeneity in lung cancer. TCRdb re-derived calls from the 5' RACE reads in MiXCR, one entry per CDR3 protein. This table has 5,000 to 7,000 distinct CDR3 sequences, 9.1% appearing once. The specimen comprised lung tumor tissue, sampled at surgery. Every receptor here comes from a female donor with early-stage non-small cell lung cancer. Each CDR3 is given with its conserved first and last residue. A D gene is named only where the DNA matches it firmly. Some rows have no size entry. The others give once, few or many, or a class for an expanded clone.

V gene,clone size,J gene,D gene,CDR3 protein,CDR3 DNA
TRBV7-9,medium-sized,TRBJ1-1,NA,CASSPARTAAEAFF,TGTGCCAGCAGCCCCGCGCGAACCGCCGCTGAAGCTTTCTTT
TRBV7-2,medium-sized,TRBJ2-7,NA,CASSLHGVTPYEQYF,TGTGCCAGCAGCCTCCACGGGGTAACCCCATACGAGCAGTACTTC
TRBV12-3/TRBV12-4,medium-sized,TRBJ2-2,NA,CASRIQGGDGELFF,TGTGCCAGCAGGATACAGGGAGGCGACGGGGAGCTGTTTTTT
TRBV6-1,NA,TRBJ2-2,NA,CASSDFVGPTGELFF,TGTGCCAGCAGTGATTTCGTGGGCCCGACCGGGGAGCTGTTTTTT
TRBV18,many,TRBJ2-1,NA,CASSRGRRTPGYNEQFF,TGTGCCAGCTCACGGGGAAGACGGACCCCCGGATACAATGAGCAGTTCTTC
TRBV28,few,TRBJ1-1,NA,CASSSNTVTAFF,TGTGCCAGCAGTTCCAATACCGTAACGGCTTTCTTT
TRBV5-1,NA,TRBJ1-1,NA,CASSPLVTGRRTEAFF,TGCGCCAGCAGCCCGCTGGTTACAGGGAGGAGGACTGAAGCTTTCTTT
TRBV18,few,TRBJ2-1,TRBD1,CASSPQTGALNEQFF,TGTGCCAGCTCACCCCAGACAGGGGCCCTTAATGAGCAGTTCTTC
TRBV27,many,TRBJ2-7,TRBD2,CASSSSSGDLSYEQYF,TGTGCCAGCAGTTCCTCTAGCGGGGACTTGTCCTACGAGCAGTACTTC
TRBV6-5,medium-sized,TRBJ1-6,TRBD1,CASSYTTGEDSPLHF,TGTGCCAGCAGTTACACGACAGGGGAGGATTCACCCCTCCACTTT
TRBV7-2,medium-sized,TRBJ1-2,NA,CASSPNPVYGYTF,TGTGCCAGCAGTCCAAACCCAGTCTATGGCTACACCTTC
TRBV7-9,NA,TRBJ2-5,NA,CASSLRGGLETQYF,TGTGCCAGCAGCTTACGCGGGGGCCTAGAGACCCAGTACTTC
TRBV5-4,many,TRBJ1-2,NA,CASRPINRGNYGYTF,TGTGCCAGCAGACCAATAAACCGGGGAAACTATGGCTACACCTTC
TRBV7-2,NA,TRBJ1-4,TRBD1,CASSSQGVDTGKLFF,TGTGCCAGCAGCTCACAGGGGGTGGATACCGGGAAACTGTTTTTT
TRBV7-2,medium-sized,TRBJ1-5,NA,CASRPAGSPNQPQHF,TGTGCCAGCAGGCCTGCAGGGTCCCCCAATCAGCCCCAGCATTTT
TRBV6-2/TRBV6-3,many,TRBJ2-3,TRBD2,CASSQGLAGLDTQYF,TGTGCCAGCAGTCAGGGACTAGCGGGGTTAGATACGCAGTATTTT
TRBV20-1,medium-sized,TRBJ2-3,NA,CSARDNTDTQYF,TGCAGTGCTAGAGACAACACAGATACGCAGTATTTT
TRBV7-3,few,TRBJ1-2,NA,CASSYDANYGYTF,TGTGCCAGCAGCTATGACGCTAACTATGGCTACACCTTC
TRBV4-1,medium-sized,TRBJ1-1,TRBD1,CASATGGFNTEAFF,TGCGCCAGCGCGACAGGGGGCTTTAACACTGAAGCTTTCTTT
TRBV19,medium-sized,TRBJ2-5,NA,CASSQDTGETQYF,TGTGCCAGTAGTCAGGACACCGGAGAGACCCAGTACTTC
TRBV11-2,many,TRBJ2-3,TRBD1,CASTLQGGTDTQYF,TGTGCCAGCACCCTACAGGGGGGCACAGATACGCAGTATTTT
TRBV15,many,TRBJ1-4,NA,CATSRDRRGAVF,TGTGCCACCAGCAGAGATCGCCGGGGGGCGGTTTTT
TRBV12-3/TRBV12-4,medium-sized,TRBJ2-1,TRBD1,CASSFYGTGAGNEQFF,TGTGCCAGCAGTTTTTATGGGACAGGGGCCGGGAATGAGCAGTTCTTC
TRBV29-1,many,TRBJ2-5,TRBD1,CSVESPSGTGVQETQYF,TGCAGCGTTGAATCTCCCTCCGGGACAGGGGTTCAAGAGACCCAGTACTTC
TRBV2,many,TRBJ1-3,NA,CASSWMGLGNTIYF,TGTGCCAGCAGCTGGATGGGGTTGGGAAACACCATATATTTT
TRBV11-2,NA,TRBJ2-7,NA,CASSLAAYEQYF,TGTGCCAGCAGCTTGGCCGCCTACGAGCAGTACTTC
TRBV6-5,medium-sized,TRBJ2-1,NA,CASSTGPNEQFF,TGTGCCAGCAGTACGGGACCCAATGAGCAGTTCTTC
TRBV14,many,TRBJ2-7,NA,CASSQEAFLPYEQYF,TGTGCCAGCAGCCAAGAGGCCTTCTTACCCTACGAGCAGTACTTC
TRBV6-6,many,TRBJ1-6,NA,CASSTKDSSSLHF,TGTGCCAGCAGTACGAAGGACAGTTCGTCCCTCCACTTT
TRBV5-4,many,TRBJ2-1,TRBD1,CASSGDRGPVEQFF,TGTGCCAGCAGCGGGGACAGGGGGCCGGTTGAGCAGTTCTTC
TRBV6-6,many,TRBJ1-5,NA,CVTGQTGRYGNQPQHF,TGTGTTACGGGACAAACAGGCCGGTACGGCAATCAGCCCCAGCATTTT
TRBV12-3/TRBV12-4,many,TRBJ2-6,TRBD2,CASRGGTYSGANVLTF,TGTGCCAGCCGGGGAGGGACCTACTCTGGGGCCAACGTCCTGACTTTC
TRBV20-1,many,TRBJ2-7,NA,CSASTGRVGYEQYF,TGCAGTGCTAGTACAGGGCGCGTCGGGTACGAGCAGTACTTC
TRBV24-1,many,TRBJ2-4,NA,CATSSVGEEGIQYF,TGTGCCACCAGTTCCGTCGGGGAAGAGGGCATTCAGTACTTC
TRBV7-9,many,TRBJ2-7,TRBD1,CASSSSPQGISYEQYF,TGTGCCAGCAGCTCATCCCCACAGGGGATCTCCTACGAGCAGTACTTC
TRBV27,few,TRBJ2-7,NA,CASRKGFPYEQYF,TGTGCCAGCAGAAAAGGATTCCCCTACGAGCAGTACTTC
TRBV20-1,few,TRBJ1-1,NA,CSARDGTLRGTEAFF,TGCAGTGCTAGAGATGGGACACTCAGGGGCACTGAAGCTTTCTTT
TRBV3-1,NA,TRBJ1-1,NA,CASSQVLGKDTEAFF,TGTGCCAGCAGCCAAGTATTAGGGAAGGACACTGAAGCTTTCTTT
TRBV10-3,many,TRBJ1-5,NA,CAISGDHGNQPQHF,TGTGCCATCAGTGGGGACCATGGCAATCAGCCCCAGCATTTT
TRBV14,many,TRBJ2-1,TRBD2,CASSERLASEQFF,TGTGCCAGCAGCGAAAGACTAGCAAGTGAGCAGTTCTTC
TRBV7-3,NA,TRBJ2-1,NA,CASSLRLAIYSYNEQFF,TGTGCCAGCAGCTTAAGGCTCGCTATATACTCCTACAATGAGCAGTTCTTC
TRBV7-9,many,TRBJ2-7,NA,CASSSTSRYYEQYF,TGTGCCAGCAGCTCAACTAGTCGATACTACGAGCAGTACTTC
TRBV3-1,medium-sized,TRBJ2-7,NA,CASSRRGLGYEQYF,TGTGCCAGCAGCCGGCGGGGGCTCGGCTACGAGCAGTACTTC